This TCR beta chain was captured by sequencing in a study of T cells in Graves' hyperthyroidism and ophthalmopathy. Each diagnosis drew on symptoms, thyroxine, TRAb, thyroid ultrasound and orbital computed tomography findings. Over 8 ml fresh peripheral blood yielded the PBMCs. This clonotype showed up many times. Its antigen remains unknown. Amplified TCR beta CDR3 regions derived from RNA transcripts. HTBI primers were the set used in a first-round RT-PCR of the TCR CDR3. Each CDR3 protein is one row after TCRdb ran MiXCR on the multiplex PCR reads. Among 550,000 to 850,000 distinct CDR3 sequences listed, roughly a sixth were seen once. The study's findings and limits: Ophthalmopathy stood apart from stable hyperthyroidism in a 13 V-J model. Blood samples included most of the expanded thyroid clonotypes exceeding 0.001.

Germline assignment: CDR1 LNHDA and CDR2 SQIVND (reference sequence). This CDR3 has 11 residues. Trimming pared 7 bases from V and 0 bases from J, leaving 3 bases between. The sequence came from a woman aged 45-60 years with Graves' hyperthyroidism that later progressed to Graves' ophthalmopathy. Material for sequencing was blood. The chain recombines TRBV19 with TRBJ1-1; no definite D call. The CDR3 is CASTMNTEAFF. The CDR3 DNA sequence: TGTGCCAGTACGATGAACACTGAAGCTTTCTTT.